This TCR beta chain was obtained from a study of cytomegalovirus exposure and HLA in healthy donors. Overall study findings and caveats: Relative to the roughly 690-donor mean, N-insertions were reportedly fewer in an Asian-associated ancestry cluster in a later analysis. The authors confirmed in vitro that a few CMV-associated chains were specific for CMV antigens. Beyond CMV serostatus, there was no information to go on about immune exposure.

The PCR employed 60 Vbeta primers together with 13 Jbeta primers. The assay was immunoSEQ multiplex PCR, and TCRdb's table has in-frame clones only and misses some. Of over 150,000 clones listed, roughly 80% are singletons. In nominal health when sampled, donors likely had unrecorded immune exposures nonetheless. Worth noting for this clone: What it binds is unknown.

Germline CDR1 is LGHNA and CDR2 is YSLEER. V was shortened by 0 bases and J by 5 bases, with 4 bases between the two germline ends. The CDR3 spans 12 residues. The V gene is TRBV4-3, the J gene TRBJ1-2; no clear D gene. Sequenced sample: PBMCs. The sequence was obtained from a man aged 25 to 40 in good health and CMV-seronegative. The CDR3 sequence is CASSQDPYGYTF. The DNA of the CDR3 is TGCGCCAGCAGCCAAGATCCTTATGGCTACACCTTC.